This T cell receptor beta chain was sequenced for a study of blood T cell repertoires in COVID-19. At the level of the study: Acute and convalescent COVID-19 samples came from the United States, Italy and Spain. PBMCs, B-cell-depleted T cells, or T cells provided the cDNA or gDNA that made up the material.

In the study's own analysis: The assay estimated nucleated cells by amplifying reference gene primers. The repertoire was sequenced with immunoSEQ multiplex PCR; TCRdb's copy has only in-frame clones and lacks some. V, J and clone size are taken as reported in that table, and D and trimming were inferred from the DNA itself. The sample has around 100,000 clones; around 87% are singletons. The sample consisted of peripheral blood. The origin of this receptor is a woman aged 25 to 39 with acute or convalescent COVID-19.

The CDR3 nucleotides are TGTGCCAGCCAAACAGGGGACGGGGAGCTGTTTTTT. Amino acid sequence: CASQTGDGELFF. The rearrangement links TRBV9 to TRBJ2-2; 7 positions match TRBD1. J gave up 7 bases and V 7 bases, and 4 bases lay outside the gene matches. Germline V gives CDR1 SGDLS, CDR2 YYNGEE. The CDR3 sequence is 12 residues long.